This is a list of T cell receptor beta chains from one sample in a study of T-cell reconstitution after alpha-beta-depleted transplantation in children. TCRdb reprocessed the PCR reads via MiXCR and lists one record per CDR3 protein. The sample comprises 350,000 to 500,000 distinct CDR3 sequences, 43% of which are singletons, and approximately 30% rests with the top ten. The sequencing used PBMCs, collected before TCRalphabeta/CD19-depleted stem cell transplant. These receptors were taken from a girl aged 2-10 years with aplastic anemia, due to receive a stem cell transplant. Each CDR3 is given with its conserved first and last residue.

>TRBV5-1
CASSLGGTGGTDTQYF
>TRBV20-1
CSASGRARAEQFF
>TRBV12-3/TRBV12-4
CASSLEGGRAYEQYF
>TRBV15
CATSRLLAGGLDTQYF
>TRBV7-2
CASSLDNPTRRYTF
>TRBV5-5
CASSYTTGANTEAFF
>TRBV5-1
CASQGTGNNYGYTF
>TRBV5-1
CASSPGSTYGYTF
>TRBV10-1
CASSESRGGLETQYF
>TRBV5-5
CASSLWGEGTGELFF
>TRBV15
CATSRVGVYQETQYF
>TRBV6-1
CASSLAGTSGGAVEQYF
>TRBV12-5
CASGFGLAGGETQYF
>TRBV6-5
CASSFRGPPEETQYF
>TRBV7-7
CASSWDMETDTQYF
>TRBV25-1
CASSDSIRGTSEDIQYF
>TRBV20-1
CSARGLDRSSYNEQFF
>TRBV4-1
CASSQPGATTYEQYF
>TRBV9
CASSVGAVPYEQYF
>TRBV5-1
CASSETRETQYF
>TRBV10-3
CAISGRGGTDTQYF
>TRBV7-6
CASSLDRLGNSPLHF
>TRBV6-1
CASRDVGNTEAFF